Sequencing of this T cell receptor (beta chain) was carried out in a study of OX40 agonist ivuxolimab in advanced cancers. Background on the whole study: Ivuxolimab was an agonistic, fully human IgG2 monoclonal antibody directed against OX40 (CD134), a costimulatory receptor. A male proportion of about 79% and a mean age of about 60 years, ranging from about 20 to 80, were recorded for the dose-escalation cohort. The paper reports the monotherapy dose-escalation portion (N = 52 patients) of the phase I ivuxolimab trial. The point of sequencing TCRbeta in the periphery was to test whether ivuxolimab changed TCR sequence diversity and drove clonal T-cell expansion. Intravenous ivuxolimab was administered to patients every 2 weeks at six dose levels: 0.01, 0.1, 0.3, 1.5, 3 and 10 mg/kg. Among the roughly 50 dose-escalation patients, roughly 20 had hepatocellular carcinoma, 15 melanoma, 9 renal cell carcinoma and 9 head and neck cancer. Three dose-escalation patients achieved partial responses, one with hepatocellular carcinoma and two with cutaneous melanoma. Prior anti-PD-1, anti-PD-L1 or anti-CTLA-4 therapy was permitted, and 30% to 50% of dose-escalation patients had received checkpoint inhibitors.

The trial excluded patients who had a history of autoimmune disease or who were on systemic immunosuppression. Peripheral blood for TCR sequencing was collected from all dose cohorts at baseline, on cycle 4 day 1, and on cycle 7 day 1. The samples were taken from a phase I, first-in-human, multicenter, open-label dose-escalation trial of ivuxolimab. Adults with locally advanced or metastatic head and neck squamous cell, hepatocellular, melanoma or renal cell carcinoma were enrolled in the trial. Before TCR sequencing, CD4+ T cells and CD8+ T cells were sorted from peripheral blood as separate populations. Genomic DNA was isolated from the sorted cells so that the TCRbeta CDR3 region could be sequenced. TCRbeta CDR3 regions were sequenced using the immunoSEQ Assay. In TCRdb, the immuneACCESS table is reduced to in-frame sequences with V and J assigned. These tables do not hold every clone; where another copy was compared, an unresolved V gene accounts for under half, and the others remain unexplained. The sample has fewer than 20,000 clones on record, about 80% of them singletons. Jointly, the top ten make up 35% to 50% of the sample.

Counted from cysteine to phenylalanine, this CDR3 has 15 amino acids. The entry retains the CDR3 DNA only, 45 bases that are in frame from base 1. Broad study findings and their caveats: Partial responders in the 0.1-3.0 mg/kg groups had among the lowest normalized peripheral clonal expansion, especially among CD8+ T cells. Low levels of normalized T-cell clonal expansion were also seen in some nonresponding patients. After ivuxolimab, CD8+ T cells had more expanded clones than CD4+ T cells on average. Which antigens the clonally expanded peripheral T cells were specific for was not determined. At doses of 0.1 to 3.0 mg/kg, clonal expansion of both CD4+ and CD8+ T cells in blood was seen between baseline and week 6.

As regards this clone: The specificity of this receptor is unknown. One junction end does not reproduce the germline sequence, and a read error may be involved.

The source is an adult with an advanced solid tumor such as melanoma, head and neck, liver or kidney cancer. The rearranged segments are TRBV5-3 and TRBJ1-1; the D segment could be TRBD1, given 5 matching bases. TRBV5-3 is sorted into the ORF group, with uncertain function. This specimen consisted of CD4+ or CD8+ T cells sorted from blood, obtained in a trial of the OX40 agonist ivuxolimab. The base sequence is TGTGCCAGCAGCTTGGGCCCCGGGGGTATAACTGAAGCTTTCTTT. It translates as CASSLGPGGITEAFF.